The clone carrying this T cell receptor (beta chain) was recorded only once. Its specificity is unknown. CDR1 SGHRS and CDR2 YFSETQ come from the germline V gene. The CDR3 is 15 residues long. V lost 0 bases, J lost 8 bases, and 7 bases stayed unmatched. The sample comes from a study of T cells in Graves' hyperthyroidism and ophthalmopathy. The investigators amplified TCR beta CDR3 regions from RNA transcripts. First-round RT-PCR targeting the TCR CDR3 was performed with the HTBI primer set. Via MiXCR, TCRdb re-called the multiplex PCR reads, giving one row per CDR3 protein. The table shows about 540,000 distinct CDR3 sequences, with about 43% occurring only once. Overall study findings and caveats: Appearing also in blood were most of the thyroid clonotypes expanded above 0.001.

This clonotype was obtained from a woman under 30 with Graves' hyperthyroidism. Sequences were obtained from peripheral blood or thyroid tissue (not recorded which). The V gene is TRBV5-1, the J gene TRBJ1-4, with TRBD1 matching over 7 bases. CDR3 coding DNA: TGCGCCAGCAGCTTGGACAGGGGAGACGAGGAAAAACTGTTTTTT. The encoded protein is CASSLDRGDEEKLFF.